The following is a TCR beta chain sequence with its context. The read finishes 3 residues shy of the CDR3 end, and the germline J gene is used to complete it. This specimen comes from a study of T cells in women clearing cervical HPV infection. Study information: For cases, blood was sampled a median 149 days after lesion detection, interquartile range roughly 90 to 210 days.

In germline, CDR1 is SGHNT, CDR2 YENEEA. Trimming took off 4 bases at V and 1 base at J, with 12 bases between the two ends. This CDR3 has 15 residues. Measured with immunoSEQ multiplex PCR; TCRdb has only the in-frame clones, and not every one. In all, the sample yields over 25,000 clones. Sample: blood buffy coat. The chain uses TRBV11-3 and TRBJ2-3, with D perhaps matching TRBD2 (6 bases). The receptor comes from a woman aged 18 to 75 with a cervical HPV16 infection that either progressed to CIN3+ or cleared (not recorded which). The CDR3 loop reads CASSSGPGGTDTQYF. The CDR3 bases that were read are TGTGCCAGCAGCTCCGGCCCGGGGGGCACAGATACG.